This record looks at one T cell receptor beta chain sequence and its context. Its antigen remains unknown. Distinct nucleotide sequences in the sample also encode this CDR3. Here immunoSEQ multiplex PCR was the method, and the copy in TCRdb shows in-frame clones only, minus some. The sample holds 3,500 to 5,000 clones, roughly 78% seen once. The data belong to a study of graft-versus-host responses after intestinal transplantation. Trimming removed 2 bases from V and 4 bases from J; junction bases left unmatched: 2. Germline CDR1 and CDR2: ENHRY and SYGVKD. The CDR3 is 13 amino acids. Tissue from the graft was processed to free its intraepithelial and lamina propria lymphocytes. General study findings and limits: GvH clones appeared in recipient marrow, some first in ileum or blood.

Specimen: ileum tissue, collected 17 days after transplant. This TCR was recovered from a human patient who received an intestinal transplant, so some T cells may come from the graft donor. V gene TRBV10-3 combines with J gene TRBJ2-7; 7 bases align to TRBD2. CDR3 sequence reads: CAISEGRGYEQYV. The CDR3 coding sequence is TGTGCCATCAGTGAGGGGCGGGGGTACGAGCAGTACGTC.